This passage covers 30 T cell receptor beta chains from one sample sequenced in a study of cytomegalovirus exposure and HLA in healthy donors. Amplification used 60 Vbeta primers and 13 Jbeta primers. TCRdb keeps only in-frame clones here, not all; method: immunoSEQ multiplex PCR. This table has 200,000 or so clones, roughly 74% appearing once. The sequencing sample was made of PBMCs. The receptors derive from a woman in her thirties in good health and CMV-seropositive.

V gene TRBV6-5 combines with J gene TRBJ2-2, with 9 bases matching TRBD2. Germline V gene data show CDR1 as MNHEY and CDR2 as SVGAGI. The CDR3 has 15 residues. The ends lost 2 bases at V and 9 bases at J; junction bases unmatched: 7. This CDR3 reads CASSYRASGNRELFF. The CDR3 DNA reads as TGTGCCAGCAGTTACCGGGCTAGCGGGAATCGGGAGCTGTTTTTT.

The chain employs TRBV6-6 and TRBJ2-7; TRBD2 agrees at 10 bases. Losses at the gene ends were 4 bases for V and 0 bases for J; bases not matched to a gene: 0. In germline, CDR1 is MNHNY, CDR2 SVGAGI (reference sequence). The CDR3 is 14 amino acids. The chain's CDR3 is CASSSSGGSYEQYF. As DNA, the CDR3 is TGTGCCAGCAGTTCTAGCGGGGGCTCCTACGAGCAGTACTTC.

The V gene is TRBV9, the J gene TRBJ1-3; D is uncertain. Trimming took off 2 bases at V and 3 bases at J, with 12 bases between the two ends. Germline CDR1 SGDLS, CDR2 YYNGEE. The CDR3 is 15 amino acids. The CDR3 region is CASSVTTRVGNTIYF. The CDR3 DNA is TGTGCCAGCAGCGTTACAACGAGGGTTGGAAACACCATATATTTT.

The chain is built from TRBV2 and TRBJ1-1; D possibly corresponds to TRBD1 (5 bases). Deletions cut 6 bases from V and 4 bases from J, with 12 bases between. The CDR3 consists of 13 residues. Germline loops: CDR1 SNHLY, CDR2 FYNNEI. CDR3 residues: CASSPPGGTEAFF. CDR3 nucleotides: TGTGCCAGCAGCCCCCCGGGGGGCACTGAAGCTTTCTTT.

V and J are TRBV7-9 and TRBJ2-7; 7 bases match TRBD1. The CDR3 extends over 14 amino acids. V lost 5 bases, J lost 3 bases, and 7 bases stayed unmatched. CDR1 SEHNR and CDR2 FQNEAQ come from the germline V gene (reference sequence). The CDR3 loop reads CASSAGTEIYEQYF. The CDR3 nucleotides read TGTGCCAGCAGCGCCGGGACAGAAATCTACGAGCAGTACTTC.

V and J are TRBV5-1 and TRBJ2-1, with D possibly TRBD1 on 6 matching bases. Germline assignment: CDR1 SGHRS and CDR2 YFSETQ. This CDR3 comprises 13 residues. Trimming stripped 2 bases from V and 4 bases from J, with 7 bases between. The CDR3 DNA reads as TGCGCCAGCAGCTTAACAGGGTACAATGAGCAGTTCTTC. As protein: CASSLTGYNEQFF.

CDR3 in amino acids: CASSNSPAGNTIYF. CDR3 sequence (DNA): TGTGCCAGTAGTAACTCCCCGGCTGGAAACACCATATATTTT. The rearrangement joins TRBV19 to TRBJ1-3; D gene uncertain. The length of the CDR3 is 14 residues. V lost 4 bases to trimming and J lost 2 bases, with 9 bases between them. Germline loops: CDR1 LNHDA, CDR2 SQIVND (reference sequence).

The J gene is TRBJ1-6, the V gene TRBV9, with D perhaps matching TRBD1 (6 bases). Germline V gene lookup returns CDR1 SGDLS and CDR2 YYNGEE. V shed 2 bases and J shed 5 bases, with 11 bases lying between them. The CDR3 contains 15 residues. CDR3 sequence reads: CASSVAGDHNSPLHF. CDR3 sequence (DNA): TGTGCCAGCAGCGTCGCAGGGGATCATAATTCACCCCTCCACTTT. Based on the CDR3 plus reference TRBV9 and TRBJ1-6, the full variable domain is DSGVTQTPKHLITATGQRVTLRCSPRSGDLSVYWYQQSLDQGLQFLIQYYNGEERAKGNILERFSAQQFPDLHSELNLSSLELGDSALYFCASSVAGDHNSPLHFGNGTRLTVT.

This sequence joins TRBV6-6 and TRBJ2-2; 10 nucleotides line up with TRBD2. Germline lookup yields CDR1 MNHNY and CDR2 SVGAGI (reference sequence). The CDR3 length is 15 residues. With V trimmed by 6 bases and J by 7 bases, 8 bases remained unmatched. The CDR3 DNA reads TGTGCCAGCAGCCGCCTAGCGGGGGTCGGCGGGGAGCTGTTTTTT. Its protein product is CASSRLAGVGGELFF.

This chain connects TRBV7-2 to TRBJ1-1; D unresolved. Germline V gene data show CDR1 as SGHTA and CDR2 as FQGNSA. The CDR3 is 12 amino acids. With 5 bases removed from V and 4 bases from J, the gap between germline ends came to 8 bases. In nucleotides, the CDR3 is TGTGCCAGCAGCGTGGGCAGCACTGAAGCTTTCTTT. Amino acid sequence: CASSVGSTEAFF. Together with reference TRBV7-2 and TRBJ1-1, the CDR3 gives the full variable domain: GAGVSQSPSNKVTEKGKDVELRCDPISGHTALYWYRQSLGQGLEFLIYFQGNSAPDKSGLPSDRFSAERTGGSVSTLTIQRTQQEDSAVYLCASSVGSTEAFFGQGTRLTVV.

This rearrangement joins TRBV12-5 to TRBJ2-7; perhaps TRBD1 as D (5 bases). The V end lost 3 bases, the J end lost 6 bases, and 9 bases lay between the germline ends. Germline V gives CDR1 LGHNT, CDR2 FRNRAP. The CDR3 spans 12 residues. The chain's CDR3 is CASGLGVSEQYF. The CDR3 region has the DNA TGTGCTAGTGGTTTAGGGGTTTCCGAGCAGTACTTC.

This clone was seen only once. The gene calls are TRBV5-6 and TRBJ1-2, with D possibly matching TRBD1 (6 bases). This CDR3 spans 15 amino acids. V was clipped by 0 bases and J by 8 bases, with 17 bases between them. Germline V CDR1 and CDR2: SGHDT, YYEEEE. CDR3 sequence (DNA): TGTGCCAGCAGCTTGGTCTCCGGGGTAGGGGGAGGCTACACCTTC. Its translation: CASSLVSGVGGGYTF.

The V and J genes are TRBV25-1 and TRBJ2-5; the D gene is possibly TRBD2 (6 bases). Germline CDR1 and CDR2: MGHDK and SYGVNS. The CDR3 runs 15 residues. V was cut by 4 bases and J by 0 bases, with 12 bases left in between. CDR3 sequence (DNA): TGTGCCAGCAGTGCCTCACTAGCATACCAAGAGACCCAGTACTTC. Protein product: CASSASLAYQETQYF.

A single count supports this clone. This rearrangement joins TRBV7-9 to TRBJ1-1, with D possibly matching TRBD1 (6 bases). Trimming pared 4 bases from V and 8 bases from J, leaving 14 bases between. Germline CDR1 SEHNR, CDR2 FQNEAQ (reference sequence). This CDR3 has 13 residues. The CDR3 protein is CASSSRGSSEAFF. The CDR3 nucleotides are TGTGCCAGCAGCTCAAGGGGGTCTTCAGAAGCTTTCTTT.

This chain connects TRBV5-4 to TRBJ2-5; 10 nucleotides match TRBD2. The closer fit of TRBJ2-7 to the DNA end suggests the J call may be wrong. The CDR3 is 13 residues long. Per germline, CDR1 SGHNT and CDR2 YYREEE (reference sequence). The CDR3 region is CASTAGGNYEQYF. The CDR3 DNA reads TGTGCCAGCACAGCGGGAGGGAACTACGAGCAGTACTTC.

This clone was counted only a few times. This chain links TRBV19 with TRBJ2-2; perhaps TRBD1 as D (5 bases). V shed 9 bases and J shed 1 base, with 9 bases lying between them. This CDR3 has 13 residues. CDR1 is LNHDA and CDR2 is SQIVND in the germline V gene (reference sequence). DNA of the CDR3: TGTGCCAGCAGCACAGGGAACACCGGGGAGCTGTTTTTT. It is translated as CASSTGNTGELFF.

This clone was picked up one time. The junction differs from germline at one of its ends, possibly a read error. This rearrangement joins TRBV7-7 to TRBJ2-2; 13 nucleotides agree with TRBD2. Germline V gives CDR1 SSHAT, CDR2 FNYEAQ (reference sequence). The length of the CDR3 is 17 residues. The CDR3 loop reads CASSLGTSGTNTGELFF. The CDR3 nucleotides are TGTGCTAGCAGCCTGGGGACTAGCGGGACCAACACCGGGGAGCTGTTTTTT.

The CDR3 sequence is CASSQVADRAGNTIYF. CDR3 nucleotides: TGCGCCAGCAGCCAAGTCGCGGACAGGGCTGGAAACACCATATATTTT. This chain joins TRBV4-1 and TRBJ1-3; 8 positions match TRBD1. The length of the CDR3 is 16 residues. The J segment lost 2 bases and the V segment lost 1 base, leaving 4 bases of the junction unmatched. From germline, CDR1 is MGHRA and CDR2 YSYEKL.

The rearrangement links TRBV27 to TRBJ1-2, with 8 bases fitting TRBD1. Trimming cost V 2 bases and J 4 bases; bases outside gene matches: 6. Looked up from germline, CDR1 is MNHEY and CDR2 is SMNVEV (reference sequence). This CDR3 has 15 amino acids. In nucleotides, the CDR3 is TGTGCCAGCAGTTTAGATCCAGGACAGGGCTATGGCTACACCTTC. It translates to CASSLDPGQGYGYTF.

The rearrangement uses TRBV7-6 and TRBJ2-7, with TRBD1 as a possible D gene (5 bases). The CDR3 is 14 residues long. Germline CDR1 and CDR2: SGHVS and FNYEAQ. Trimming took off 1 base at V and 1 base at J, with 8 bases between the two ends. In nucleotides, the CDR3 is TGTGCCAGCAGCTTAGACAGGCGATCCTACGAGCAGTACTTC. It specifies CASSLDRRSYEQYF.

This chain joins TRBV5-1 and TRBJ2-7; TRBD1 matches at 8 bases. The CDR3 has 14 amino acids. The V and J ends lost 4 bases and 7 bases, in that order; junction bases with no gene match: 10. Germline V lookup: CDR1 SGHRS, CDR2 YFSETQ. The CDR3 reads CASSPGQGREEQYF. CDR3 coding DNA: TGCGCCAGCAGCCCCGGACAGGGAAGGGAGGAGCAGTACTTC.

This chain uses TRBV19 with TRBJ2-1; TRBD1 might be the D (6 bases). The CDR3 contains 14 residues. Trimming cost V 4 bases and J 8 bases, with 15 bases left between them. The V gene's germline CDR1 is LNHDA and CDR2 SQIVND (reference sequence). CDR3 sequence (DNA): TGTGCCAGTAGTACCACAGGGAACCGAGATGAGCAGTTCTTC. It translates to CASSTTGNRDEQFF.

J is TRBJ2-5 and V is TRBV19, with 7 bases that match TRBD1. The DNA matches TRBJ2-7 better at its end, which makes the J call doubtful. The CDR3 spans 15 residues. Germline assignment: CDR1 LNHDA and CDR2 SQIVND (reference sequence). CDR3 sequence (DNA): TGTGCCAGTAGTTTCCGGGACAGCAACCCCTACGAGCAGTACTTC. The encoded protein is CASSFRDSNPYEQYF.

The chain uses TRBV7-9 and TRBJ2-3; TRBD1 might be the D (6 bases). Looked up from germline, CDR1 is SEHNR and CDR2 is FQNEAQ (reference sequence). The CDR3 has 15 residues. Trimming pared 0 bases from V and 4 bases from J, leaving 11 bases between. The CDR3, as DNA: TGTGCCAGCAGCTTAGCGCTACAGGGTCCAGATACGCAGTATTTT. As protein: CASSLALQGPDTQYF.

The V and J genes are TRBV27 and TRBJ2-7; 12 bases line up with TRBD2. The junction had 8 bases not matched to a gene; V was cut back by 6 bases and J by 2 bases. The CDR3 totals 16 residues. Germline-derived CDR1 and CDR2 are MNHEY and SMNVEV (reference sequence). This CDR3 reads CASSRTTSGGTYEQYF. CDR3 bases: TGTGCCAGCAGCCGAACGACTAGCGGGGGAACCTACGAGCAGTACTTC.

The rearrangement uses TRBV6-4 and TRBJ2-7, with 8 bases fitting TRBD2. The CDR3 has 11 amino acids. The V gene's germline CDR1 is MRHNA and CDR2 SNTAGT. CDR3 bases: TGTCGCGGGGGGTTCGACGGCGGGCAGTACTTC. The encoded protein is CRGGFDGGQYF.

The rearrangement uses TRBV28 and TRBJ1-1; 12 bases fit TRBD1. Trimming removed 2 bases from V and 0 bases from J; junction bases left unmatched: 1. The CDR3 spans 16 residues. Germline CDR1 and CDR2: MDHEN and SYDVKM. Here the CDR3 reads CASSLGTGGLNTEAFF. CDR3 bases: TGTGCCAGCAGTTTAGGGACAGGGGGCTTGAACACTGAAGCTTTCTTT.

The rearrangement links TRBV4-2 to TRBJ2-3, with D possibly TRBD2 on 6 matching bases. CDR3 size: 14 residues. The germline gives CDR1 LGHNA, CDR2 YNFKEQ. V lost 7 bases, J lost 4 bases, and 15 bases lay in between. The CDR3 DNA follows: TGTGCCAGCACCGGGGGAGCCGGCCCAGATACGCAGTATTTT. Translation: CASTGGAGPDTQYF.

The J gene is TRBJ1-4, the V gene TRBV7-9, with D possibly matching TRBD1 (6 bases). This CDR3 has 16 amino acids. Trimming took off 0 bases at V and 10 bases at J, with 18 bases between the two ends. CDR1 is SEHNR, CDR2 FQNEAQ, per germline (reference sequence). This CDR3 reads CASSLALDSTDRKLFF. Here the CDR3 DNA reads TGTGCCAGCAGCTTAGCGCTGGACAGCACCGATCGAAAACTGTTTTTT.

The chain combines TRBV10-2 with TRBJ1-5, with D unresolved. The CDR3 sequence is 13 residues long. Germline V gives CDR1 WSHSY, CDR2 SAAADI. The germline V and J ends were trimmed by 3 bases and 0 bases, with 3 bases remaining between them. As DNA, the CDR3 is TGCGCCAGCAGTGACGGTAGCAATCAGCCCCAGCATTTT. This gives the protein CASSDGSNQPQHF.